One and the same sample provided the 18 T cell receptor beta chains below, sequenced in a study of blood T cell repertoires in COVID-19. Profiling relied on immunoSEQ multiplex PCR, and the TCRdb table lists in-frame clones only, not all of them. The data hold under 250,000 clones, with around 90% observed a single time. Specimen: peripheral blood. All receptors come from a man aged 60 to 69 with COVID-19, enrolled during active disease.

This clone has just one count. The gene calls are TRBV7-8 and TRBJ1-1; 7 positions agree with TRBD1. Trimming cost V 1 base and J 4 bases; bases outside gene matches: 3. The CDR3 is 14 amino acids. Germline V gene sequence: CDR1 SGHVS, CDR2 FQNEAQ. CDR3 sequence: CASSLDRGGTEAFF. The CDR3 region has the DNA TGTGCCAGCAGCTTAGACAGGGGTGGCACTGAAGCTTTCTTT.

This clone was seen more than once but under ten times. The chain uses TRBV23-1 and TRBJ2-5; 7 nucleotides match TRBD1. TRBV23-1 is filed as an ORF, its function uncertain. The CDR3 is 18 amino acids. V shed 6 bases, J shed 5 bases, and the junction held 21 bases outside the gene matches. The CDR3 here is CASSLGRGNRDIGETQYF. CDR3 DNA: TGCGCCAGCAGCCTAGGCAGGGGGAACAGGGACATAGGGGAGACCCAGTACTTC.

This rearrangement joins TRBV24-1 to TRBJ2-2; TRBD1 matches 10 bases. The germline V gene encodes CDR1 KGHDR and CDR2 SFDVKD. The CDR3 spans 15 residues. The J segment lost 6 bases and the V segment lost 3 bases, leaving 3 bases of the junction unmatched. CDR3 in DNA: TGTGCCACCAGTGATACCGGGACAGGGGCCGGGGAGCTGTTTTTT. It translates to CATSDTGTGAGELFF.

This rearrangement joins TRBV24-1 to TRBJ2-1, with D tentatively TRBD1 (6 bases). The CDR3 runs to 15 residues. From germline, CDR1 is KGHDR and CDR2 SFDVKD. V shed 5 bases and J shed 3 bases, with 13 bases lying between them. Here the CDR3 reads CATSGVQGLYNEQFF. The CDR3 DNA follows: TGTGCCACCAGTGGTGTCCAGGGGCTCTACAATGAGCAGTTCTTC.

V is TRBV7-2 and J is TRBJ2-3, with 9 bases identical to TRBD2. This CDR3 has 17 amino acids. V gave up 1 base and J gave up 2 bases; unmatched junction bases: 7. CDR1 is SGHTA and CDR2 is FQGNSA in the germline V gene. CDR3 bases: TGTGCCAGCAGCTTAGGACGGGCTAGCGGGACCACAGATACGCAGTATTTT. This gives the protein CASSLGRASGTTDTQYF.

The J gene is TRBJ2-7, the V gene TRBV27; TRBD2 matches 9 bases. The CDR3 contains 14 residues. The J segment lost 7 bases and the V segment lost 2 bases, leaving 6 bases of the junction unmatched. CDR1 is MNHEY, CDR2 SMNVEV, per germline (reference sequence). The CDR3 loop is CASSLGSGSQEQYF. In nucleotides, the CDR3 is TGTGCCAGCAGTTTAGGTAGCGGGAGTCAGGAGCAGTACTTC.

The rearrangement uses TRBV5-6 and TRBJ1-4; 8 bases line up with TRBD1. CDR3 size: 15 residues. After removal of 5 bases from V and 5 bases from J, the junction contained 8 bases not matched to a gene. Germline V gene lookup returns CDR1 SGHDT and CDR2 YYEEEE. CDR3 residues: CASSTIRTGNEKLFF. Written as DNA, the CDR3 is TGTGCCAGCAGTACGATTCGGACAGGGAATGAAAAACTGTTTTTT.

The rearrangement joins TRBV4-1 to TRBJ2-7; 9 positions match TRBD2. Germline V lookup: CDR1 MGHRA, CDR2 YSYEKL. The CDR3 is 18 residues long. After removal of 2 bases from V and 4 bases from J, the junction contained 15 bases not matched to a gene. This CDR3 is CASSQLSRGTSRSYEQYF. In DNA form, the CDR3 reads TGCGCCAGCAGCCAATTATCGAGAGGGACTAGCAGATCTTACGAGCAGTACTTC.

The gene calls are TRBV28 and TRBJ1-5, with 7 bases identical to TRBD1. The V segment lost 5 bases and the J segment 0 bases; nucleotides outside the gene matches: 4. This CDR3 spans 15 amino acids. Germline V lookup: CDR1 MDHEN, CDR2 SYDVKM. The CDR3 is CASSGGQYSNQPQHF. The DNA for the CDR3 is TGTGCCAGCAGTGGGGGACAGTATAGCAATCAGCCCCAGCATTTT. The whole variable domain, remainder taken from reference TRBV28 and TRBJ1-5, is DVKVTQSSRYLVKRTGEKVFLECVQDMDHENMFWYRQDPGLGLRLIYFSYDVKMKEKGDIPEGYSVSREKKERFSLILESASTNQTSMYLCASSGGQYSNQPQHFGDGTRLSIL.

The chain joins TRBV7-2 to TRBJ2-1, with D unclear. Trimming stripped 2 bases from V and 3 bases from J, with 5 bases between. There are 13 residues in the CDR3. The germline V gene encodes CDR1 SGHTA and CDR2 FQGNSA. As DNA, the CDR3 is TGTGCCAGCAGCTTAAATCTCTACAATGAGCAGTTCTTC. Amino acid sequence: CASSLNLYNEQFF.

V usage is TRBV3-1 (or the pseudogene TRBV3-2) and J usage is TRBJ2-2; 7 positions agree with TRBD1. The CDR3 runs 15 residues. V was pared by 3 bases and J by 2 bases, with 3 bases of the junction left unmatched. Per germline, CDR1 LGHDT and CDR2 YNNKEL (reference sequence). CDR3 protein: CASSQGTVNTGELFF. The CDR3 DNA is TGTGCCAGCAGCCAGGGGACAGTTAACACCGGGGAGCTGTTTTTT.

The chain couples TRBV30 to TRBJ1-5, with D possibly TRBD1 on 6 matching bases. V was pared by 2 bases and J by 7 bases, with 15 bases between. The CDR3 has 14 amino acids. Germline CDR1 GTSNPN, CDR2 SVGIG (reference sequence). The CDR3 here is CAWSLGGGFQPQHF. DNA of the CDR3: TGTGCCTGGAGTCTGGGTGGGGGCTTCCAGCCCCAGCATTTT.

This clone was recorded once. J is TRBJ1-2 and V is TRBV6-1, with TRBD1 matching over 7 bases. In germline, CDR1 is MNHNS, CDR2 SASEGT. CDR3 size: 17 residues. Trimming cost V 4 bases and J 4 bases; bases outside gene matches: 15. CDR3 nucleotides: TGTGCCAGCAGTGTCCTTAGACGGGCAGGGGGGATCTATGGCTACACCTTC. Amino acids: CASSVLRRAGGIYGYTF.

The CDR3 nucleotides read TGTGCCACCAGCAGAGAACATTTTCCCCCACGAGCTTTCTTT. Its translation is CATSREHFPPRAFF. The V and J genes are TRBV15 and TRBJ1-1; D ambiguous. The CDR3 contains 14 residues. Germline CDR1 is LNHNV and CDR2 is YYDKDF (reference sequence). With 0 bases removed from V and 10 bases from J, the gap between germline ends came to 15 bases.

Points on this clone: Other DNA sequences in the sample encode the same CDR3. The chain couples TRBV5-1 to TRBJ1-3; D is possibly TRBD1 (5 bases). The CDR3 runs 15 residues. Germline CDR1 reads SGHRS; CDR2 reads YFSETQ. The germline V and J ends were trimmed by 0 bases and 2 bases, with 9 bases remaining between them. The CDR3 sequence is CASSLDRGPGNTIYF. The CDR3 nucleotides read TGCGCCAGCAGCTTGGATAGGGGTCCTGGAAACACCATATATTTT.

J is TRBJ2-7 and V is TRBV29-1; D perhaps matches TRBD1 (6 bases). V lost 4 bases to trimming and J lost 1 base, with 11 bases between them. Germline loops: CDR1 SQVTM, CDR2 ANQGSEA. The CDR3 has 13 residues. Written as DNA, the CDR3 is TGCAGCGTTGGGGGTAGGGGGTCCTACGAGCAGTACTTC. Protein product: CSVGGRGSYEQYF.

The J gene is TRBJ1-3, the V gene TRBV15; TRBD1 is a possible D gene (6 bases). V lost 3 bases, J lost 3 bases, and 21 bases lay in between. This CDR3 has 18 amino acids. Germline V gene sequence: CDR1 LNHNV, CDR2 YYDKDF (reference sequence). In DNA form, the CDR3 reads TGTGCCACCAGCAGGGGAACGGACAGAGGGTCTAATGGAAACACCATATATTTT. This translates into CATSRGTDRGSNGNTIYF.

The chain carries TRBV18 and TRBJ2-7; 9 nucleotides agree with TRBD2. V shed 2 bases and J 4 bases; nucleotides not matched to a gene: 3. The germline CDR1 and CDR2 sequences are KGHSH and LQKENI. This CDR3 comprises 14 residues. CDR3 amino acids: CASSPVAGEYEQYF. DNA for the CDR3: TGTGCCAGCTCACCAGTAGCGGGAGAGTACGAGCAGTACTTC.